The present TCR beta chain was sequenced within a study of T-cell reconstitution after alpha-beta-depleted transplantation in children. Study-wide points: Recipient T cells and thymic progenitors that survived gave rise to the high TCRbeta diversity observed at day 60 in some patients. T-cell numbers and diversity, one year after transplant, stemmed largely from T cells that were newly produced. The origin of alpha-beta T cells about two months after transplant was reportedly several hundred expanded graft clones.

V was cut by 4 bases and J by 3 bases, with 10 bases left in between. This CDR3 spans 14 amino acids. In germline, CDR1 is KGHSH, CDR2 LQKENI. As it was prepared, the TCRbeta library received unique molecular identifiers. TCRdb independently ran MiXCR on the PCR reads; one entry per CDR3 protein. The data contain 700,000 to 950,000 distinct CDR3 sequences, around 15% of them singletons. This clonotype was seen just once. What it recognizes is unknown. The input for sequencing was PBMCs, mostly from graft donor cells, taken 360 days after TCRalphabeta/CD19-depleted stem cell transplant. This TCR derives from a male patient younger than 18 who had a stem cell transplant for acute lymphoblastic leukemia, so the T cells may come from the graft donor. The chain has TRBV18 and TRBJ2-4; D perhaps matches TRBD2 (6 bases). The CDR3 DNA reads as TGTGCCAGCTCACGGGTAGCGGACAAAAACATTCAGTACTTC. Its translation is CASSRVADKNIQYF.